A single sample gave rise to the 3 T cell receptor beta chains below, sequenced in a study of T cells in localized non-small cell lung cancer. TCRdb's copy holds only in-frame clones and misses some; the assay was immunoSEQ multiplex PCR. The sample has about 41,000 clones, 83% seen once. This specimen consisted of PBMCs, obtained before any cancer treatment. The source is a man aged 35 to 70 with stage II lung adenocarcinoma.

The J gene is TRBJ1-4, the V gene TRBV7-9; D is ambiguous. From germline, CDR1 is SEHNR and CDR2 FQNEAQ (reference sequence). The V end lost 4 bases, the J end lost 8 bases, and 14 bases lay between the germline ends. The CDR3 has 14 residues. The DNA for the CDR3 is TGTGCCAGCAGCTCTGCGGGGTTTTGGGAAAAACTGTTTTTT. Protein: CASSSAGFWEKLFF.

This chain connects TRBV25-1 to TRBJ1-3; D unclear. The V and J ends lost 4 bases and 6 bases respectively, with 1 base between them. Per the germline V gene, CDR1 is MGHDK and CDR2 is SYGVNS. The CDR3 sequence is 10 residues long. CDR3 loop: CASSANTIYF. CDR3 DNA: TGTGCCAGCAGTGCAAACACCATATATTTT.

V and J are TRBV19 and TRBJ2-1; TRBD1 matches 7 bases. The CDR3 runs to 14 residues. V lost 5 bases to trimming and J lost 3 bases; unmatched junction nucleotides: 4. Germline values: CDR1 LNHDA, CDR2 SQIVND (reference sequence). CDR3 DNA: TGTGCCAGTAGTGGGTCAGGGGGCTACAATGAGCAGTTCTTC. Its translation: CASSGSGGYNEQFF. Full variable domain (outside the CDR3, taken from reference TRBV19 and TRBJ2-1): DGGITQSPKYLFRKEGQNVTLSCEQNLNHDAMYWYRQDPGQGLRLIYYSQIVNDFQKGDIAEGYSVSREKKESFPLTVTSAQKNPTAFYLCASSGSGGYNEQFFGPGTRLTVL.